This T cell receptor (beta chain) is drawn from a study of blood T cells in healthy people across ages. Whole-study findings and limits: Donor CMV status, an unknown factor, possibly confounded changes in expanded clonotypes.

This clonotype was found a few times. Its antigen is as yet unknown. A second PCR, run for roughly 7 to 12 cycles, used a sample-barcoded 5' primer plus a J-beta primer mix. Using its own MiXCR run on the 5' RACE reads, TCRdb lists one record per CDR3 protein. The sample carries 1.5 million to 2 million distinct CDR3 sequences, about two fifths recorded once. V lost 5 bases and J lost 4, with 17 bases in between. Germline loops: CDR1 SGHTA, CDR2 FQGNSA. The CDR3 length is 16 residues. This clonotype was obtained from a human donor in good health. The chain joins TRBV7-2 to TRBJ2-2; possibly TRBD1 or TRBD2 for D (7 bases each). The sequencing input was blood. The CDR3 protein is CASSPRGGGATGELFF. In DNA, the CDR3 is TGTGCCAGCAGCCCCCGGGGAGGGGGCGCCACCGGGGAGCTGTTTTTT.